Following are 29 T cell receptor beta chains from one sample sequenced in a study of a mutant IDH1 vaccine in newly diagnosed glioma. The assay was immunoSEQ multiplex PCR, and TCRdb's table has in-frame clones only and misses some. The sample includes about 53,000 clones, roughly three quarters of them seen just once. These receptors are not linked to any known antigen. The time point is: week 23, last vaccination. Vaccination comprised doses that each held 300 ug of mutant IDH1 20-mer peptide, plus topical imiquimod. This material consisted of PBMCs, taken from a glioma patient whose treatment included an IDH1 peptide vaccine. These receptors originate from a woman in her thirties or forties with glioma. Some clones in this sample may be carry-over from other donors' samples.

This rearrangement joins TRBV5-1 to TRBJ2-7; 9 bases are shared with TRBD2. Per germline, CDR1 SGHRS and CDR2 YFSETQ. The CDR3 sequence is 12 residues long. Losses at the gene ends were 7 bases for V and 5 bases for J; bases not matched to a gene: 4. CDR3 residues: CASAGGINEQYF. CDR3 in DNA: TGCGCCAGCGCGGGAGGGATCAACGAGCAGTACTTC.

This CDR3 reads CAQLRRDTHAGNEQFF. The CDR3, as DNA: TGTGCCCAACTTCGGCGGGACACCCATGCGGGCAATGAGCAGTTCTTC. The genes are TRBV30 and TRBJ2-1; D is perhaps TRBD1 or TRBD2 (6 bases each). V dropped 8 bases and J dropped 6 bases, with 26 bases sitting between them. Germline CDR1 is GTSNPN and CDR2 is SVGIG (reference sequence). The CDR3 is 16 amino acids.

The CDR3 nucleotides read TGTGCCACCCGGGACCCCCTCTACGAGCAGTACTTC. Translating gives CATRDPLYEQYF. The chain uses TRBV19 and TRBJ2-7; D tentatively reads TRBD1 or TRBD2 (5 bases each). Per the germline V gene, CDR1 is LNHDA and CDR2 is SQIVND (reference sequence). The CDR3 has 12 amino acids. Trimming left V 10 bases short and J 3 bases short, with 13 bases between.

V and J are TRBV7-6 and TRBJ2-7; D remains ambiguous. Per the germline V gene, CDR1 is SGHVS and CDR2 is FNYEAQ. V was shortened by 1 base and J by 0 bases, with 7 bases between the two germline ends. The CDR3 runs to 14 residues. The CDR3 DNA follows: TGTGCCAGCAGCTTAGGGGCAGCCTCCTACGAGCAGTACTTC. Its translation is CASSLGAASYEQYF.

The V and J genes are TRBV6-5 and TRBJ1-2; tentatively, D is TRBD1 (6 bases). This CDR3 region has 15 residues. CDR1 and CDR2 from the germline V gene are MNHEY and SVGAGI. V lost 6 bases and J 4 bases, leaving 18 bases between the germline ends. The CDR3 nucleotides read TGTGCCAGCAGCTCCACTGGACAGAGCCTCTATGGCTACACCTTC. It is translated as CASSSTGQSLYGYTF.

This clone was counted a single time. The CDR3 sequence is CASGGGRLFF. The DNA of the CDR3 is TGTGCCAGCGGGGGAGGGCGGCTGTTTTTT. J is TRBJ2-2 and V is TRBV2; 7 nucleotides agree with TRBD2. In germline, CDR1 is SNHLY, CDR2 FYNNEI. V lost 8 bases to trimming and J lost 13 bases; unmatched junction nucleotides: 4. The CDR3 has 10 residues.

CDR3 in DNA: TGTGCCAGCAGCTTGCCGGACAGATACAATGAGCAGTTCTTC. It encodes CASSLPDRYNEQFF. This chain uses TRBV5-6 with TRBJ2-1, with D tentatively TRBD1 (6 bases). In germline, CDR1 is SGHDT, CDR2 YYEEEE. The CDR3 is made up of 14 amino acids. The V gene lost 1 base and the J gene lost 4 bases, with 9 bases spanning the gap.

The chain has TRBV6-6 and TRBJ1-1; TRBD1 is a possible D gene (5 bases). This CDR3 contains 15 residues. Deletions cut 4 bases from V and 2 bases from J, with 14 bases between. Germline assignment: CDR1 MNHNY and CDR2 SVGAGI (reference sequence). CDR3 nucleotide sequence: TGTGCCAGCAGTTCTCTGACGGGGGAAAACACTGAAGCTTTCTTT. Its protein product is CASSSLTGENTEAFF.

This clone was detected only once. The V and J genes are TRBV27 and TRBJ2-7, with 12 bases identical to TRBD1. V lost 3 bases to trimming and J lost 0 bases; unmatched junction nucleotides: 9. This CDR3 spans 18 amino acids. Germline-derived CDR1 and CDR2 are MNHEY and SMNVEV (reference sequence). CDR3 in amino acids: CASSFSGTGGGTSYEQYF. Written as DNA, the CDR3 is TGTGCCAGCAGTTTCTCCGGGACAGGGGGCGGAACCTCCTACGAGCAGTACTTC.

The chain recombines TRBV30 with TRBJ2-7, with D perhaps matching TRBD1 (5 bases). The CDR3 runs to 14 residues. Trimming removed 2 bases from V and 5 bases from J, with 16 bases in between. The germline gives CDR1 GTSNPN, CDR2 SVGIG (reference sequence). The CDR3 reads CAWSPLAGYHEQYF. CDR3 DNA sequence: TGTGCCTGGAGTCCCTTGGCAGGGTACCACGAGCAGTACTTC.

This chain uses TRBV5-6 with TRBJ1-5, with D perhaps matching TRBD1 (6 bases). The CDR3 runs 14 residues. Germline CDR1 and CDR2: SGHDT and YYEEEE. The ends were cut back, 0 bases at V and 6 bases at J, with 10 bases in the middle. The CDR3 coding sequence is TGTGCCAGCAGCTTGGGGGGGGCGGGTCAGCCCCAGCATTTT. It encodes CASSLGGAGQPQHF.

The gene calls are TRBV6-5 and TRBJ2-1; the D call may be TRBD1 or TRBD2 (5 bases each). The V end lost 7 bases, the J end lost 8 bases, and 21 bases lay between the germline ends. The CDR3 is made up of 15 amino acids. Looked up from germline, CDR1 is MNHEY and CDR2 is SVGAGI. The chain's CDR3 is CASNSPGPGTHEQFF. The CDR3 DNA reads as TGTGCCAGCAACTCCCCGGGCCCCGGGACCCATGAGCAGTTCTTC.

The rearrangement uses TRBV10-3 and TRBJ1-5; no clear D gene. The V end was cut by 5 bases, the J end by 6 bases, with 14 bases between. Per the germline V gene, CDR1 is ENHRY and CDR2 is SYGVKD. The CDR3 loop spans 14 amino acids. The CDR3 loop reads CAISWSREGQPQHF. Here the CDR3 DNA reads TGTGCCATCAGTTGGTCTCGGGAGGGTCAGCCCCAGCATTTT.

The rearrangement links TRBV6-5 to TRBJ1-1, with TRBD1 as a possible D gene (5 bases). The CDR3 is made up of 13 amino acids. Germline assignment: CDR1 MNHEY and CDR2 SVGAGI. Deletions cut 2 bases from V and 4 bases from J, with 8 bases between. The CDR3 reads CASSYGGSTEAFF. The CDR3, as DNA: TGTGCCAGCAGTTACGGGGGGAGCACTGAAGCTTTCTTT.

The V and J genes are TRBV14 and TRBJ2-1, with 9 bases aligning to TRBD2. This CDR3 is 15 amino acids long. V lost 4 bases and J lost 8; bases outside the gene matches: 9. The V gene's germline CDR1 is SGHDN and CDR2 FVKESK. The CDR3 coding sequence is TGTGCCAGCAGCCCCCTTCGACTAGCGGTCGATGAGCAGTTCTTC. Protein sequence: CASSPLRLAVDEQFF.

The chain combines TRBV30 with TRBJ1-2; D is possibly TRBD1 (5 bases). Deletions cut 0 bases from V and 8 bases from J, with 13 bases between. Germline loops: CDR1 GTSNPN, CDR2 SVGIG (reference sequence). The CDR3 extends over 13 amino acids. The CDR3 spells CAWSVLGRGGYTF. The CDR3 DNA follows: TGTGCCTGGAGTGTACTGGGGCGCGGGGGCTACACCTTC. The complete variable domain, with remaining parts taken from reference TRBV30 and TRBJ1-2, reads SQTIHQWPATLVQPVGSPLSLECTVEGTSNPNLYWYRQAAGRGLQLLFYSVGIGQISSEVPQNLSASRPQDRQFILSSKKLLLSDSGFYLCAWSVLGRGGYTFGSGTRLTVV.

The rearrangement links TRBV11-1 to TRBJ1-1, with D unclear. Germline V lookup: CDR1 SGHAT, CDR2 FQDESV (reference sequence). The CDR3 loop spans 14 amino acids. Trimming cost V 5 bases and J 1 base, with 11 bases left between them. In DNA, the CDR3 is TGTGCCAGCAGCCTCCGAGGACGGAACACTGAAGCTTTCTTT. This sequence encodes CASSLRGRNTEAFF.

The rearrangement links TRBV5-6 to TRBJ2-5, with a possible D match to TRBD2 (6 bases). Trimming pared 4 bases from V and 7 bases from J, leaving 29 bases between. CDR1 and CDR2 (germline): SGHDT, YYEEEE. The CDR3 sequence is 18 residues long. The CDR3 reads CASSPLRFRRGDPGTQYF. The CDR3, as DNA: TGTGCCAGCAGCCCTCTTAGGTTTAGGCGGGGCGACCCGGGGACCCAGTACTTC.

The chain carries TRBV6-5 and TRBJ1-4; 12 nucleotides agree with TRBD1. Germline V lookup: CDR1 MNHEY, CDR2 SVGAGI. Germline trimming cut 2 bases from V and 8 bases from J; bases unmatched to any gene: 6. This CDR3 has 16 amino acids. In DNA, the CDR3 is TGTGCCAGCAGTTACACGGGACAGGGGGCAGAAGAAAAACTGTTTTTT. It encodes CASSYTGQGAEEKLFF.

DNA of the CDR3: TGCGCCAGCAGCTTCTCCAGGGACTATGGCTACACCTTC. Its translation is CASSFSRDYGYTF. The chain combines TRBV5-1 with TRBJ1-2; D possibly corresponds to TRBD1 (5 bases). CDR1 is SGHRS and CDR2 is YFSETQ in the germline V gene. The germline V and J ends were trimmed by 2 bases and 3 bases, with 8 bases remaining between them. CDR3 length equals 13 residues.

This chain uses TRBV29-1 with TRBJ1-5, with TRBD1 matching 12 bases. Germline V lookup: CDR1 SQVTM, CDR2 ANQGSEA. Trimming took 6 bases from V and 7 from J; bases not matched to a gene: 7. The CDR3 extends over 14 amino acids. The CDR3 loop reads CSVSGTGGEQPQHF. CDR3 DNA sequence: TGCAGCGTGTCGGGGACAGGGGGCGAACAGCCCCAGCATTTT.

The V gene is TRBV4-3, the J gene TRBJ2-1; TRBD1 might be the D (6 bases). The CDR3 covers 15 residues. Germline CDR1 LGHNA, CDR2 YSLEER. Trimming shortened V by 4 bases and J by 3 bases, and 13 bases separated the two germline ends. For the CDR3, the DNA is TGCGCCAGCAGCCGAGCTAGAGGGGGCTACAATGAGCAGTTCTTC. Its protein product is CASSRARGGYNEQFF.

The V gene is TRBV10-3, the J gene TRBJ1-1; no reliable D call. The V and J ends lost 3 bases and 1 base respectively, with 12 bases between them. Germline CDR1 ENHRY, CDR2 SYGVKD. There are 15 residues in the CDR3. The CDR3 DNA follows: TGTGCCATCAGTGAAAGGCAGTCGGGGAACACTGAAGCTTTCTTT. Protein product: CAISERQSGNTEAFF.

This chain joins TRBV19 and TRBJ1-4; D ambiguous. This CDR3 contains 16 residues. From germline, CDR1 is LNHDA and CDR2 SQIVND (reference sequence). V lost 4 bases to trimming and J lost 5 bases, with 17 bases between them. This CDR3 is CASSTVMDGENEKLFF. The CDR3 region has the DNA TGTGCCAGTAGTACTGTGATGGACGGAGAAAATGAAAAACTGTTTTTT.

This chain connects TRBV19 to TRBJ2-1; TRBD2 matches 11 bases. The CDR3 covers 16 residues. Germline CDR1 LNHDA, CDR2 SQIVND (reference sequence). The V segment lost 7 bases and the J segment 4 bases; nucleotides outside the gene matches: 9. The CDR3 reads CASNGLAGGTYNEQFF. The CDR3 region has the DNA TGTGCCAGTAATGGGCTAGCGGGGGGAACTTACAATGAGCAGTTCTTC. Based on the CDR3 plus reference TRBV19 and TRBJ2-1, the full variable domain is DGGITQSPKYLFRKEGQNVTLSCEQNLNHDAMYWYRQDPGQGLRLIYYSQIVNDFQKGDIAEGYSVSREKKESFPLTVTSAQKNPTAFYLCASNGLAGGTYNEQFFGPGTRLTVL.

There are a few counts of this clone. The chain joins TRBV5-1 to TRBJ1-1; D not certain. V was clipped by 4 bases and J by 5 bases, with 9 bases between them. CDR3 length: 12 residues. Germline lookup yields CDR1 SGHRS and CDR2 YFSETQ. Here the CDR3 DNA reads TGCGCCAGCAGCCCACTGGGGACTGAAGCTTTCTTT. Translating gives CASSPLGTEAFF.

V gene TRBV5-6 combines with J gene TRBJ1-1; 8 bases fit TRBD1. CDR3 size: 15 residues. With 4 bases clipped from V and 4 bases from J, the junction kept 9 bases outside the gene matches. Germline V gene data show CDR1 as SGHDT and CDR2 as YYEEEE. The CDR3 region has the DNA TGTGCCAGCAGCATAACGGACAGGGTGGTCACTGAAGCTTTCTTT. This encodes CASSITDRVVTEAFF.

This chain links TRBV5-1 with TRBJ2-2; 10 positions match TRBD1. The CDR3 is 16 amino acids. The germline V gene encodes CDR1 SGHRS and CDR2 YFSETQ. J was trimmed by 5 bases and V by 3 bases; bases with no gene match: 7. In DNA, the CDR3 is TGCGCCAGCAGCTCCCAGGGACAGGGGACGACCGGGGAGCTGTTTTTT. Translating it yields CASSSQGQGTTGELFF.

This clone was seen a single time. The DNA for the CDR3 is TGTGCCAGTAGTGACAGGGGCCAACCAAATCAGCCCCAGCATTTT. Its translation is CASSDRGQPNQPQHF. J is TRBJ1-5 and V is TRBV19, with 8 bases matching TRBD1. V lost 5 bases to trimming and J lost 4 bases; unmatched junction nucleotides: 7. CDR3 length: 15 amino acids. Germline V CDR1 and CDR2: LNHDA, SQIVND (reference sequence).